The rows below give T cell receptor beta chains drawn from one sample of a study of shared clonotypes between healthy human individuals. This table comes from immunoSEQ multiplex PCR, and its TCRdb copy is limited to in-frame clones, with some not included. Of millions of clones listed, more than 80% are singletons. Sequenced sample: naive CD4+ T cells from PBMCs. The receptors were gathered from a man younger than 30 in good health. Some clones in this sample may be carry-over from other donors' samples. Both conserved end residues are part of each CDR3. A D gene is named only where the DNA matches it firmly. Clone size is not always given. Where it is, it says once, few, many or a class for expanded clones.

clone_size cdr3_length d_call j_call v_call cdr3_aa cdr3_nt
NA 17 NA TRBJ2-1 TRBV10-2 CASSESYGVGSYNEQFF TGCGCCAGCAGTGAGTCCTACGGGGTCGGCTCCTACAATGAGCAGTTCTTC
NA 17 NA TRBJ2-7 TRBV30 CAWSEIGRGLVEVEQYF TGTGCCTGGAGTGAGATAGGGCGAGGCCTAGTGGAGGTCGAGCAGTACTTC
NA 15 NA TRBJ2-5 TRBV10-2 CASSETRTAQETQYF TGCGCCAGCAGCGAAACAAGGACGGCACAAGAGACCCAGTACTTC
NA 13 TRBD1 TRBJ1-1 TRBV19 CASSDRADTEAFF TGTGCCAGTAGCGACAGGGCGGACACTGAAGCTTTCTTT
NA 13 NA TRBJ2-1 TRBV6-5 CASRRSSYNEQFF TGTGCCAGCAGGCGCAGCTCCTACAATGAGCAGTTCTTC
NA 14 NA TRBJ2-6 TRBV5-1 CASSLPIGANVLTF TGCGCCAGCAGCTTGCCTATAGGGGCCAACGTCCTGACTTTC
NA 14 NA TRBJ1-1 TRBV5-1 CASSSDGVNTEAFF TGCGCCAGCAGCTCCGACGGAGTGAACACTGAAGCTTTCTTT
NA 15 NA TRBJ2-2 TRBV28 CASSPPRGNTGELFF TGTGCCAGCAGCCCCCCGCGTGGGAACACCGGGGAGCTGTTTTTT
NA 18 TRBD1 TRBJ2-6 TRBV9 CASSGGGTGSSGANVLTF TGTGCCAGCAGCGGTGGGGGGACAGGGTCCTCTGGGGCCAACGTCCTGACTTTC
NA 13 NA TRBJ1-5 TRBV19 CASSIAGNQPQHF TGTGCCAGTAGTATAGCGGGTAATCAGCCCCAGCATTTT
NA 14 TRBD2 TRBJ2-7 TRBV18 CASSEGGAAYEQYF TGTGCCAGCTCCGAGGGAGGGGCGGCCTACGAGCAGTACTTC
once 13 NA TRBJ2-5 TRBV5-8 CASLGWNQETQYF TGTGCCAGCCTGGGGTGGAACCAAGAGACCCAGTACTTC
NA 13 NA TRBJ1-5 TRBV7-2 CASSREIFQPQHF TGTGCCAGCAGCAGAGAGATATTTCAGCCCCAGCATTTT
NA 15 NA TRBJ1-5 TRBV28 CASSWERPGNQPQHF TGTGCCAGCAGTTGGGAGAGGCCCGGTAATCAGCCCCAGCATTTT
NA 12 NA TRBJ2-1 TRBV29-1 CSVLSGSNEQFF TGCAGCGTTTTGAGCGGCTCCAATGAGCAGTTCTTC
NA 14 NA TRBJ1-4 TRBV10-1 CASSESGDNEKLFF TGCGCCAGCAGTGAGTCGGGTGATAATGAAAAACTGTTTTTT
NA 13 TRBD1 TRBJ1-1 TRBV28 CASSSTGGTEAFF TGTGCCAGCAGTTCTACAGGGGGCACTGAAGCTTTCTTT
NA 20 TRBD1 TRBJ1-5 TRBV9 CASKKDRAGKKDGRYQPQHF TGTGCCAGCAAAAAGGACAGGGCAGGAAAGAAGGACGGGAGGTATCAGCCCCAGCATTTT
NA 12 NA TRBJ2-4 TRBV7-2 CASSFGKNIQYF TGTGCCAGCAGCTTTGGGAAAAACATTCAGTACTTC
NA 15 NA TRBJ1-3 TRBV6-5 CASSYSIARGNTIYF TGTGCCAGCAGTTACTCGATCGCCAGGGGAAACACCATATATTTT
once 15 NA TRBJ2-5 TRBV5-6 CASNTLLSGQETQYF TGTGCCAGCAATACTCTTCTTAGCGGACAAGAGACCCAGTACTTC
NA 16 TRBD1 TRBJ1-2 TRBV6-5 CASSYSGQGANYGYTF TGTGCCAGCAGTTACTCCGGACAGGGAGCTAACTATGGCTACACCTTC
NA 15 TRBD1 TRBJ2-1 TRBV7-2 CASSQGQEGYNEQFF TGTGCCAGCAGCCAGGGACAGGAGGGCTACAATGAACAGTTCTTC
NA 16 NA TRBJ2-1 TRBV7-2 CASSPSGTLPYNEQFF TGTGCCAGCAGCCCCTCCGGGACACTCCCCTACAATGAGCAGTTCTTC
NA 14 NA TRBJ2-7 TRBV5-1 CASSFEQAYYEQYF TGCGCCAGCAGCTTTGAACAGGCCTACTACGAGCAGTACTTC
NA 16 TRBD2 TRBJ2-1 TRBV7-3 CASSRSLAGVGYEQFF TGTGCCAGCTCACGCTCGCTAGCGGGAGTCGGCTATGAGCAGTTCTTC
NA 17 TRBD2 TRBJ2-6 TRBV7-6 CASSLMLAGTGANVLTF TGTGCCAGCAGCTTAATGCTAGCGGGAACTGGGGCCAACGTCCTGACTTTC
once 16 TRBD2 TRBJ2-1 TRBV5-1 CASSLVAGGTYNEQFF TGCGCCAGCAGCCTTGTCGCGGGAGGCACCTACAATGAGCAGTTCTTC
NA 17 TRBD2 TRBJ2-7 TRBV14 CASSQDMGLGGLYEQYF TGTGCCAGCAGCCAAGATATGGGACTAGGAGGACTCTACGAGCAGTACTTC
once 12 NA TRBJ2-3 TRBV28 CASSWKPDTQYF TGTGCCAGCAGTTGGAAGCCGGATACGCAGTATTTT
NA 13 NA TRBJ1-2 TRBV27 CASSSQGWGGYTF TGTGCCAGCAGTTCACAGGGCTGGGGTGGCTACACCTTC
NA 16 NA TRBJ2-7 TRBV10-3 CATRDIAGERYYEQYF TGTGCCACCCGGGACATAGCGGGTGAGCGCTACTACGAGCAGTACTTC